Below are 17 T cell receptor beta chains sequenced from a single sample in a study of T cell responses to AZD1222 COVID-19 vaccine. Sequencing used immunoSEQ multiplex PCR; TCRdb keeps in-frame clones, though not all of them. This table has fewer than 180,000 clones, 94% appearing once. The specimen comprised peripheral blood, sampled on day 0 of AZD1222 vaccination. These receptors came from an adult in good health.

The rearrangement uses TRBV28 and TRBJ2-3; D uncertain. Germline CDR1 reads MDHEN; CDR2 reads SYDVKM. CDR3 size: 15 residues. V lost 3 bases, J lost 8 bases, and 18 bases lay in between. In DNA, the CDR3 is TGTGCCAGCAGTTTTCGCTTTAATTCGGTTGGTACGCAGTATTTT. It codes for CASSFRFNSVGTQYF.

This chain connects TRBV3-1 (or the pseudogene TRBV3-2) to TRBJ1-2, with D perhaps TRBD1 (5 bases). Trimming shortened V by 4 bases and J by 8 bases, and 26 bases separated the two germline ends. Germline V gene sequence: CDR1 LGHDT, CDR2 YNNKEL (reference sequence). The CDR3 is made up of 17 amino acids. DNA of the CDR3: TGTGCCAGCAGCCTATTCTCCCGGGGACCATCATCGGGAGGCTACACCTTC. As protein: CASSLFSRGPSSGGYTF.

The chain has TRBV18 and TRBJ2-3; tentatively, D is TRBD2 (5 bases). CDR1 is KGHSH, CDR2 LQKENI, per germline. The CDR3 spans 17 residues. V lost 5 bases, J lost 1 base, and 19 bases lay in between. CDR3 sequence: CASSLGKTTPGTDTQYF. The DNA of the CDR3 is TGTGCCAGCTCATTGGGGAAGACTACCCCGGGCACAGATACGCAGTATTTT.

The gene calls are TRBV5-1 and TRBJ1-2; no clear D. Germline values: CDR1 SGHRS, CDR2 YFSETQ. This CDR3 is 14 amino acids long. The V and J ends lost 5 bases and 0 bases respectively, with 11 bases between them. CDR3 in DNA: TGCGCCAGCAGTTTCCTTACCACTAACTATGGCTACACCTTC. Translation gives CASSFLTTNYGYTF.

The chain uses TRBV28 and TRBJ1-1; no clear D gene. Trimming took 7 bases from V and 0 from J, leaving 9 bases between them. Germline CDR1 is MDHEN and CDR2 is SYDVKM. The CDR3 contains 13 residues. CDR3 DNA: TGTGCCAGCACGGTGACGTTGAACACTGAAGCTTTCTTT. Translating gives CASTVTLNTEAFF.

This chain connects TRBV5-6 to TRBJ1-2; a weak D match, TRBD1 (6 bases). This CDR3 has 16 amino acids. Germline CDR1 SGHDT, CDR2 YYEEEE. V lost 1 base to trimming and J lost 5 bases, with 18 bases between them. The CDR3 DNA sequence: TGTGCCAGCAGCTTGTCAAAGGGACGGGACATTTATGGCTACACCTTC. This codes for CASSLSKGRDIYGYTF.

This clone was found once. The chain couples TRBV19 to TRBJ1-2, with 9 bases that match TRBD1. J lost 7 bases, V lost 7 bases, and 4 bases had no gene match. Germline V lookup: CDR1 LNHDA, CDR2 SQIVND (reference sequence). CDR3 size: 12 residues. Here the CDR3 DNA reads TGTGCCAGTATGGGACAGGGTTTTGGCTACACCTTC. Translated: CASMGQGFGYTF. The complete variable domain, with remaining parts taken from reference TRBV19 and TRBJ1-2, reads DGGITQSPKYLFRKEGQNVTLSCEQNLNHDAMYWYRQDPGQGLRLIYYSQIVNDFQKGDIAEGYSVSREKKESFPLTVTSAQKNPTAFYLCASMGQGFGYTFGSGTRLTVV.

This chain links TRBV7-2 with TRBJ1-1; D is ambiguous. CDR3 length: 14 amino acids. Trimming removed 5 bases from V and 1 base from J, with 11 bases in between. Germline V gene sequence: CDR1 SGHTA, CDR2 FQGNSA. The CDR3 sequence is CASSRSVSNTEAFF. As DNA, the CDR3 is TGTGCCAGCAGCCGGTCGGTGTCGAACACTGAAGCTTTCTTT.

This chain connects TRBV6-2 or TRBV6-3 to TRBJ1-5; D remains ambiguous. The V end was cut by 0 bases, the J end by 0 bases, with 6 bases between. CDR3 length: 15 residues. The germline V gene encodes CDR1 MNHEY and CDR2 SVGEGT. The CDR3 reads CASSYSYTSNQPQHF. DNA of the CDR3: TGTGCCAGCAGTTACTCTTACACTAGCAATCAGCCCCAGCATTTT.

This clone was detected once. V usage is TRBV12-3 or TRBV12-4 and J usage is TRBJ2-1; D remains unclear. V dropped 2 bases and J dropped 5 bases, with 7 bases sitting between them. CDR3 length: 13 residues. CDR3 in amino acids: CASSLMVHNEQFF. The CDR3 DNA is TGTGCCAGCAGTTTAATGGTTCACAATGAGCAGTTCTTC.

V usage is TRBV7-2 and J usage is TRBJ2-6; 14 nucleotides line up with TRBD2. This CDR3 is built from 19 residues. The V gene end was trimmed by 6 bases and the J gene end by 3 bases; junction bases not matched to a gene: 10. Germline V gene lookup returns CDR1 SGHTA and CDR2 FQGNSA. The CDR3 spells CASSRSGTSGRGGANVLTF. CDR3 nucleotides: TGTGCCAGCAGTCGGAGCGGGACTAGCGGGAGAGGTGGGGCCAACGTCCTGACTTTC.

The chain couples TRBV5-4 to TRBJ2-3; 8 bases map to TRBD2. Germline values: CDR1 SGHNT, CDR2 YYREEE (reference sequence). This CDR3 contains 16 residues. Trimming at V came to 4 bases and at J to 2 bases, leaving 9 bases not matched to a gene. This chain's CDR3 is CASSVDSGTYTDTQYF. DNA for the CDR3: TGTGCCAGCAGCGTGGATAGCGGGACGTACACAGATACGCAGTATTTT.

This CDR3 reads CASSPQTGTGYGYTF. CDR3 coding DNA: TGCGCCAGCAGCCCGCAGACCGGGACAGGCTATGGCTACACCTTC. The chain recombines TRBV4-1 with TRBJ1-2, with TRBD1 matching over 8 bases. The J segment lost 4 bases and the V segment lost 4 bases, leaving 8 bases of the junction unmatched. The CDR3 covers 15 residues. The germline V gene encodes CDR1 MGHRA and CDR2 YSYEKL.

This chain connects TRBV18 to TRBJ2-7; D gene uncertain. The V gene lost 0 bases and the J gene lost 3 bases, with 9 bases spanning the gap. Per germline, CDR1 KGHSH and CDR2 LQKENI. This CDR3 region has 14 residues. The CDR3, as DNA: TGTGCCAGCTCACCACCTTCGGGCAGCTACGAGCAGTACGTC. Translating it yields CASSPPSGSYEQYV.

This chain links TRBV12-3 or TRBV12-4 with TRBJ1-3; D ambiguous. The CDR3 has 12 amino acids. V was shortened by 8 bases and J by 0 bases, with 5 bases between the two germline ends. CDR3 amino acids: CASRRSGNTIYF. DNA for the CDR3: TGTGCCAGCCGCCGCTCTGGAAACACCATATATTTT.

This chain uses TRBV25-1 with TRBJ2-3; 7 nucleotides align to TRBD2. Per the germline V gene, CDR1 is MGHDK and CDR2 is SYGVNS. This CDR3 spans 16 amino acids. V was pared by 1 base and J by 2 bases, with 6 bases of the junction left unmatched. CDR3 bases: TGTGCCAGCAGTGAATTCCTAGCGGTGGACACAGATACGCAGTATTTT. It is translated as CASSEFLAVDTDTQYF.

Written as DNA, the CDR3 is TGTGCCAGCTGCCTCAGCGAACGGACAGATACGCAGTATTTT. Residues: CASCLSERTDTQYF. This chain uses TRBV2 with TRBJ2-3; D uncertain. Trimming cost V 8 bases and J 3 bases, with 15 bases left between them. The CDR3 extends over 14 amino acids. Per the germline V gene, CDR1 is SNHLY and CDR2 is FYNNEI. Looking up the rest from reference TRBV2 and TRBJ2-3 gives the full variable domain: EPEVTQTPSHQVTQMGQEVILRCVPISNHLYFYWYRQILGQKVEFLVSFYNNEISEKSEIFDDQFSVERPDGSNFTLKIRSTKLEDSAMYFCASCLSERTDTQYFGPGTRLTVL.